One and the same sample provided the 27 T cell receptor beta chains below, sequenced in a study of T cells in Graves' hyperthyroidism and ophthalmopathy. The investigators amplified TCR beta CDR3 regions from RNA transcripts. Initially, a first-round RT-PCR of the TCR CDR3 employed the HTBI primer set. TCRdb reprocessed the multiplex PCR reads via MiXCR and lists one record per CDR3 protein. The sample includes 400,000 to 550,000 distinct CDR3 sequences, roughly 14% of them seen just once. Sample: blood. The receptors come from a woman aged 18-29 years with Graves' hyperthyroidism.

This clonotype was recorded many times. This sequence joins TRBV12-3 or TRBV12-4 and TRBJ1-1; D might be TRBD1 (6 bases). CDR3 size: 15 residues. V lost 3 bases to trimming and J lost 4 bases, with 15 bases between them. As DNA, the CDR3 is TGTGCCAGCAGTTTCCCAGGGGTGAGGGGCACTGAAGCTTTCTTT. Its protein product is CASSFPGVRGTEAFF.

The chain recombines TRBV6-1 with TRBJ1-5, with unresolved D. This CDR3 contains 10 residues. Trimming pared 6 bases from V and 3 bases from J, leaving 0 bases between. Germline CDR1 reads MNHNS; CDR2 reads SASEGT. The CDR3 DNA follows: TGTGCCAGCAGCAATCAGCCCCAGCATTTT. It translates to CASSNQPQHF.

As concerns this clonotype: A read error is possible here, since a much larger clone lies one base away. The chain has TRBV7-2 and TRBJ1-1, with D maybe TRBD1 (6 bases). This CDR3 has 15 residues. The V end was cut by 1 base, the J end by 1 base, with 10 bases between. Germline V gene lookup returns CDR1 SGHTA and CDR2 FQGNSA. The CDR3 sequence: CASSLVAGENTEAFF. In DNA form, the CDR3 reads TGTGCCAGCAGCTTAGTTGCAGGGGAGAACACTGAAGCTTTCTTT.

This clonotype was observed at least ten times. V usage is TRBV6-2 or TRBV6-3 and J usage is TRBJ2-2, with 14 bases fitting TRBD2. The CDR3 extends over 16 amino acids. V lost 2 bases to trimming and J lost 10 bases; unmatched junction nucleotides: 6. From germline, CDR1 is MNHEY and CDR2 SVGEGT. CDR3 DNA: TGTGCCAGCAGTTACGTGACTAGCGGGAGGGCCTCGGAGCTGTTTTTT. Translated: CASSYVTSGRASELFF.

Comments on this clonotype: This may stem from a read error, because a much larger clone lies one nucleotide away. The chain couples TRBV27 to TRBJ2-1, with TRBD2 matching 13 bases. Trimming at V came to 5 bases and at J to 6 bases, leaving 4 bases not matched to a gene. The CDR3 runs 15 residues. The germline V gene encodes CDR1 MNHEY and CDR2 SMNVEV (reference sequence). This CDR3 is CASSPGTSGINEQFF. The CDR3, as DNA: TGTGCCAGCAGTCCCGGGACTAGCGGGATCAATGAGCAGTTCTTC.

This clonotype was recorded many times. The rearrangement uses TRBV27 and TRBJ1-2; 8 bases line up with TRBD1. CDR3 length: 14 residues. Germline assignment: CDR1 MNHEY and CDR2 SMNVEV (reference sequence). The trim removed 5 bases at V and 4 bases at J, leaving 6 bases unmatched. CDR3: CASSPNGQGYGYTF. The CDR3 DNA reads as TGTGCCAGCAGTCCCAACGGACAGGGCTATGGCTACACCTTC.

This clonotype was counted at least ten times. This chain's CDR3 is CASSFSSGRGSGEQYF. The CDR3 DNA is TGTGCCAGCAGTTTTTCTAGCGGGAGAGGTTCGGGTGAGCAGTACTTC. The chain is built from TRBV28 and TRBJ2-7; TRBD2 aligns across 10 bases. Unmatched junction bases numbered 12, after V lost 3 bases and J lost 7 bases. The CDR3 is 16 amino acids. CDR1 is MDHEN and CDR2 is SYDVKM in the germline V gene.

This clonotype was seen many times. CDR3 residues: CASSPRWGRGNEQFF. In DNA form, the CDR3 reads TGTGCCAGCAGTCCCCGATGGGGGCGGGGGAATGAGCAGTTCTTC. The chain couples TRBV12-3 or TRBV12-4 to TRBJ2-1, with D possibly TRBD2 on 7 matching bases. Trimming removed 5 bases from V and 7 bases from J, with 18 bases in between. The CDR3 extends over 15 amino acids.

This clonotype was found many times. DNA of the CDR3: TGTGCCAGCAGCCAAGGCGGGGTCAATCAGCCCCAGCATTTT. Translation: CASSQGGVNQPQHF. The V call is TRBV3-1, the J call TRBJ1-5; no firm D call. Looked up from germline, CDR1 is LGHDT and CDR2 is YNNKEL (reference sequence). The CDR3 extends over 14 amino acids. V was trimmed by 1 base and J by 3 bases, leaving 7 bases between them.

Ten or more counts support this clonotype. This rearrangement joins TRBV11-2 to TRBJ2-3, with TRBD2 identical over 14 bases. Per germline, CDR1 SGHAT and CDR2 FQNNGV. The CDR3 has 21 residues. Trimming cost V 4 bases and J 4 bases; bases outside gene matches: 19. The CDR3 reads CASSSVPGLAGVLGSADTQYF. The CDR3 region has the DNA TGTGCCAGCAGCTCCGTTCCGGGACTAGCGGGAGTTCTGGGTAGTGCAGATACGCAGTATTTT.

This clonotype has a count of ten or more. The chain uses TRBV7-8 and TRBJ2-3; 10 nucleotides line up with TRBD1. The CDR3 totals 16 residues. Germline lookup yields CDR1 SGHVS and CDR2 FQNEAQ. J lost 0 bases, V lost 4 bases, and 4 bases had no gene match. Here the CDR3 reads CASSSWTGGSTDTQYF. CDR3 nucleotide sequence: TGTGCCAGCAGCTCGTGGACAGGGGGAAGCACAGATACGCAGTATTTT.

This chain joins TRBV6-1 and TRBJ2-1, with D uncertain. Germline CDR1 is MNHNS and CDR2 is SASEGT. This CDR3 is 14 amino acids long. V lost 5 bases to trimming and J lost 0 bases, with 8 bases between them. As DNA, the CDR3 is TGTGCCAGCAGTATAGGCTACTCCTACAATGAGCAGTTCTTC. Residues: CASSIGYSYNEQFF.

The chain is built from TRBV5-4 and TRBJ2-1; the match to TRBD1 covers 9 bases. Germline trimming cut 3 bases from V and 9 bases from J; bases unmatched to any gene: 7. This CDR3 region has 14 residues. The germline V gene has CDR1 SGHNT and CDR2 YYREEE (reference sequence). Here the CDR3 reads CASSSGQGRGEQFF. CDR3 DNA sequence: TGTGCCAGCAGCTCGGGACAGGGAAGGGGTGAGCAGTTCTTC.

This clonotype occurred many times. The chain has TRBV24-1 and TRBJ2-1, with TRBD1 identical over 9 bases. After removal of 4 bases from V and 5 bases from J, the junction contained 8 bases not matched to a gene. Germline CDR1 and CDR2: KGHDR and SFDVKD. The CDR3 is 16 residues long. CDR3 loop: CATSDATGQGNNEQFF. The DNA for the CDR3 is TGTGCCACCAGTGACGCCACGGGACAGGGTAACAATGAGCAGTTCTTC.

The sample holds many counts of this clonotype. The rearrangement links TRBV2 to TRBJ2-5; TRBD2 agrees at 10 bases. The CDR3 is 13 amino acids. The germline CDR1 and CDR2 sequences are SNHLY and FYNNEI. The J segment lost 5 bases and the V segment lost 7 bases, leaving 4 bases of the junction unmatched. This CDR3 is CASKRGLAETQYF. CDR3 coding DNA: TGTGCCAGCAAGAGGGGACTAGCGGAGACCCAGTACTTC.

This clonotype was counted many times. This chain connects TRBV28 to TRBJ1-2; TRBD1 is a possible D gene (5 bases). Trimming removed 5 bases from V and 4 bases from J, with 20 bases in between. The CDR3 loop spans 16 amino acids. Germline loops: CDR1 MDHEN, CDR2 SYDVKM. The CDR3 protein is CASSPEPWGDPYGYTF. CDR3 DNA: TGTGCCAGCAGTCCCGAACCGTGGGGGGACCCCTATGGCTACACCTTC.

This clonotype was seen a handful of times. The gene calls are TRBV15 and TRBJ2-7; tentatively, D is TRBD1 or TRBD2 (5 bases each). The CDR3 length is 16 residues. Germline V lookup: CDR1 LNHNV, CDR2 YYDKDF (reference sequence). Trimming took off 1 base at V and 9 bases at J, with 22 bases between the two ends. The CDR3 here is CATSRGDGLLRVLQYF. CDR3 in DNA: TGTGCCACCAGCAGAGGGGACGGTCTACTGAGGGTTTTGCAGTACTTC.

The chain recombines TRBV3-1 with TRBJ2-7; TRBD2 matches 15 bases. Per germline, CDR1 LGHDT and CDR2 YNNKEL (reference sequence). V was clipped by 1 base and J by 2 bases; unmatched bases: 0. The CDR3 contains 16 residues. Here the CDR3 reads CASSQGTSGRAYEQYF. CDR3 sequence (DNA): TGTGCCAGCAGCCAAGGGACTAGCGGGAGGGCCTACGAGCAGTACTTC.

This clonotype was observed many times. This sequence joins TRBV19 and TRBJ2-1; TRBD2 aligns across 14 bases. There are 17 residues in the CDR3. Germline V gene lookup returns CDR1 LNHDA and CDR2 SQIVND (reference sequence). With 9 bases clipped from V and 0 bases from J, the junction kept 7 bases outside the gene matches. CDR3 DNA: TGTGCCAGCCTCGGACTAGCGGGAGGAGCCTCCTACAATGAGCAGTTCTTC. As protein: CASLGLAGGASYNEQFF.

CDR3 coding DNA: TGTGCCAGCAGTTATCGGGGGAGTGAGTGGTATGTCAATGAGCAGTTCTTC. This encodes CASSYRGSEWYVNEQFF. The V gene is TRBV6-1, the J gene TRBJ2-1, with a possible D match to TRBD2 (6 bases). The germline CDR1 and CDR2 sequences are MNHNS and SASEGT. The CDR3 sequence is 17 residues long. V lost 5 bases and J 6 bases, leaving 23 bases between the germline ends.

This clonotype was observed many times. The CDR3 DNA sequence: TGCAGTGCGCCTAGACTAGCGGGCGTTTTCCACGAGCAGTACTTC. This gives the protein CSAPRLAGVFHEQYF. The V call is TRBV20-1, the J call TRBJ2-7; TRBD2 agrees at 10 bases. The trim removed 6 bases at V and 5 bases at J, leaving 13 bases unmatched. Per germline, CDR1 DFQATT and CDR2 SNEGSKA (reference sequence). This CDR3 is built from 15 residues.

This clonotype was observed many times. This chain links TRBV6-2 or TRBV6-3 with TRBJ1-1, with 7 positions matching TRBD1. Germline CDR1 reads MNHEY; CDR2 reads SVGEGT. The CDR3 covers 14 residues. Trimming at V came to 3 bases and at J to 4 bases, leaving 5 bases not matched to a gene. The DNA of the CDR3 is TGTGCCAGCAGTTATGAACGGACAGGCACTGAAGCTTTCTTT. Translating gives CASSYERTGTEAFF.

This clonotype appeared many times. The genes are TRBV30 and TRBJ1-2, with D possibly TRBD1 on 5 matching bases. V lost 1 base and J lost 8, with 11 bases in between. Germline V gives CDR1 GTSNPN, CDR2 SVGIG (reference sequence). The CDR3 covers 12 residues. Here the CDR3 DNA reads TGTGCCTGGAGTGAGGGGTTTGTCGGCTACACCTTC. Its protein is CAWSEGFVGYTF.

This clonotype was seen ten or more times. The chain recombines TRBV12-3 or TRBV12-4 with TRBJ1-5; D may be TRBD1 (6 bases). The V end lost 2 bases, the J end lost 5 bases, and 13 bases lay between the germline ends. The CDR3 has 15 amino acids. The CDR3 DNA follows: TGTGCCAGCAGTTTAAGAGGGGGGGAGGATCAGCCCCAGCATTTT. Residues: CASSLRGGEDQPQHF.

This clonotype was seen ten or more times. This chain connects TRBV18 to TRBJ2-7; unclear D gene. Germline V gene data show CDR1 as KGHSH and CDR2 as LQKENI. V lost 1 base and J lost 6, with 10 bases in between. This CDR3 has 13 residues. The CDR3 nucleotides are TGTGCCAGCTCACCACTTCCGCCCGCCGAGCAGTACTTC. Translated, it gives CASSPLPPAEQYF.

Ten or more counts support this clonotype. The J gene is TRBJ1-2, the V gene TRBV20-1; possibly TRBD1 for D (5 bases). CDR1 is DFQATT and CDR2 is SNEGSKA in the germline V gene (reference sequence). The CDR3 runs to 13 residues. The CDR3 DNA reads as TGCGGGACTTTCGGGGTTGACAACTATGGCTACACCTTC. Amino acids: CGTFGVDNYGYTF.

The chain combines TRBV24-1 with TRBJ2-2; possibly TRBD1 for D (5 bases). CDR3 size: 14 residues. V lost 4 bases and J lost 6, with 11 bases in between. Germline assignment: CDR1 KGHDR and CDR2 SFDVKD. Here the CDR3 DNA reads TGTGCCACCAGTGAGTCAGGGTATGCCGGGGAGCTGTTTTTT. This translates into CATSESGYAGELFF.